Presented here are 30 T cell receptor beta chains from one specimen sequenced in a study of blood T cell repertoires in COVID-19. Data came from immunoSEQ multiplex PCR; TCRdb stores just in-frame clones and leaves some out. The table includes 65,000 to 75,000 clones, under 85% detected once. Sequenced: peripheral blood. These TCRs come from a man aged 65-85 years with acute or convalescent COVID-19.

V and J are TRBV20-1 and TRBJ2-1; maybe TRBD2 (5 bases). The ends were cut back, 6 bases at V and 14 bases at J, with 17 bases in the middle. The CDR3 sequence is 11 residues long. CDR1 is DFQATT and CDR2 is SNEGSKA in the germline V gene (reference sequence). This CDR3 is CSASEIAGEFF. The CDR3 DNA reads TGCAGTGCCAGTGAAATAGCCGGGGAGTTCTTC.

The chain uses TRBV19 and TRBJ1-5; no clear D gene. There are 15 residues in the CDR3. V dropped 6 bases and J dropped 3 bases, with 15 bases sitting between them. The germline V gene has CDR1 LNHDA and CDR2 SQIVND (reference sequence). CDR3 sequence reads: CASRSGGISNQPQHF. CDR3 DNA sequence: TGTGCCAGTAGGTCGGGCGGGATTTCCAATCAGCCCCAGCATTTT.

The chain employs TRBV18 and TRBJ2-7, with D unclear. Germline-derived CDR1 and CDR2 are KGHSH and LQKENI. The V end was cut by 2 bases, the J end by 2 bases, with 13 bases between. The CDR3 is 15 residues long. As DNA, the CDR3 is TGTGCCAGCTCACCAGCGAACAGCCGCCCCTACGAGCAGTACTTC. This gives the protein CASSPANSRPYEQYF.

This chain links TRBV28 with TRBJ1-1; 11 bases are shared with TRBD1. In germline, CDR1 is MDHEN, CDR2 SYDVKM. The CDR3 totals 16 residues. V was pared by 5 bases and J by 2 bases, with 7 bases of the junction left unmatched. CDR3 nucleotide sequence: TGTGCCAGCAGTATTCGGACAGGGGGCTTTAACACTGAAGCTTTCTTT. It specifies CASSIRTGGFNTEAFF. Full variable domain (outside the CDR3, taken from reference TRBV28 and TRBJ1-1): DVKVTQSSRYLVKRTGEKVFLECVQDMDHENMFWYRQDPGLGLRLIYFSYDVKMKEKGDIPEGYSVSREKKERFSLILESASTNQTSMYLCASSIRTGGFNTEAFFGQGTRLTVV.

This chain connects TRBV29-1 to TRBJ1-2, with no clear D. V lost 4 bases, J lost 0 bases, and 9 bases lay in between. Germline loops: CDR1 SQVTM, CDR2 ANQGSEA. The CDR3 has 13 amino acids. The CDR3 bases are TGCAGCGTTGTGAACCGAGCTAACTATGGCTACACCTTC. Protein product: CSVVNRANYGYTF.

The rearrangement links TRBV27 to TRBJ2-7; D is perhaps TRBD1 (5 bases). This CDR3 is 15 amino acids long. Germline V gene data show CDR1 as MNHEY and CDR2 as SMNVEV (reference sequence). V lost 3 bases and J 0 bases, leaving 12 bases between the germline ends. Here the CDR3 DNA reads TGTGCCAGCAGTTTGGACACTCTTAGCTCCTACGAGCAGTACTTC. Its translation: CASSLDTLSSYEQYF.

The chain carries TRBV4-2 and TRBJ1-1; 10 nucleotides line up with TRBD1. Trimming removed 0 bases from V and 5 bases from J; junction bases left unmatched: 3. This CDR3 has 15 amino acids. Germline lookup yields CDR1 LGHNA and CDR2 YNFKEQ. As DNA, the CDR3 is TGTGCCAGCAGCCAAGATACGGGACAGGGGACTGAAGCTTTCTTT. Translating gives CASSQDTGQGTEAFF.

The J gene is TRBJ2-2, the V gene TRBV10-3; no clear D. Germline assignment: CDR1 ENHRY and CDR2 SYGVKD. The CDR3 totals 14 residues. V lost 3 bases and J lost 1, with 6 bases in between. The CDR3 reads CAISEFRNTGELFF. The CDR3 nucleotides read TGTGCCATCAGTGAATTTCGGAACACCGGGGAGCTGTTTTTT.

The V call is TRBV18, the J call TRBJ2-1; no clear D gene. CDR1 and CDR2 from the germline V gene are KGHSH and LQKENI. The CDR3 contains 14 residues. V dropped 1 base and J dropped 3 bases, with 7 bases sitting between them. The CDR3 DNA sequence: TGTGCCAGCTCACCACGCAGCGACTACAATGAGCAGTTCTTC. Its protein product is CASSPRSDYNEQFF.

The chain recombines TRBV2 with TRBJ1-6; 8 nucleotides match TRBD1. Germline CDR1 and CDR2: SNHLY and FYNNEI. Trimming took 4 bases from V and 9 from J; bases not matched to a gene: 8. The length of the CDR3 is 15 residues. The CDR3 is CASSVSGTGGSPLHF. The CDR3, as DNA: TGTGCCAGCAGTGTCTCCGGGACAGGTGGTTCACCCCTCCACTTT. Variable domain in full (rest from reference TRBV2 and TRBJ1-6): EPEVTQTPSHQVTQMGQEVILRCVPISNHLYFYWYRQILGQKVEFLVSFYNNEISEKSEIFDDQFSVERPDGSNFTLKIRSTKLEDSAMYFCASSVSGTGGSPLHFGNGTRLTVT.

V gene TRBV28 combines with J gene TRBJ1-1; D is undetermined. V dropped 5 bases and J dropped 0 bases, with 13 bases sitting between them. Germline CDR1 is MDHEN and CDR2 is SYDVKM. The CDR3 spans 15 residues. The CDR3 bases are TGTGCCAGCAGTGGCGGAGGGCTTATGAACACTGAAGCTTTCTTT. Translation: CASSGGGLMNTEAFF.

The chain links TRBV4-1 to TRBJ2-1; TRBD1 agrees at 7 bases. The CDR3 is 16 amino acids. Germline assignment: CDR1 MGHRA and CDR2 YSYEKL. V lost 3 bases and J lost 3; bases outside the gene matches: 8. The CDR3 is CASSQTAAGGYNEQFF. The CDR3 DNA reads as TGCGCCAGCAGCCAGACCGCGGCAGGGGGCTACAATGAGCAGTTCTTC.

By share of the sample, this clone is large (0.1 to 1%). The chain is built from TRBV7-3 and TRBJ2-1; D is undetermined. Per germline, CDR1 SGHTA and CDR2 FQGTGA. The CDR3 has 13 residues. Trimming took off 4 bases at V and 4 bases at J, with 8 bases between the two ends. The CDR3 DNA reads TGTGCCAGCAGCTCGACATCATACAATGAGCAGTTCTTC. Residues: CASSSTSYNEQFF.

The chain recombines TRBV5-5 with TRBJ1-4; TRBD1 matches 8 bases. Germline V gene lookup returns CDR1 SGHKS and CDR2 YYEKEE (reference sequence). There are 17 residues in the CDR3. V lost 3 bases to trimming and J lost 0 bases; unmatched junction nucleotides: 7. For the CDR3, the DNA is TGTGCCAGCAGCTCGACAGGGGCAACTGCAACTAATGAAAAACTGTTTTTT. Its protein is CASSSTGATATNEKLFF.

A few counts support this clone. The chain has TRBV6-5 and TRBJ2-7; 9 positions match TRBD2. This CDR3 has 14 residues. J lost 3 bases, V lost 4 bases, and 4 bases had no gene match. Germline lookup yields CDR1 MNHEY and CDR2 SVGAGI. CDR3 loop: CASSWLAGFYEQYF. The CDR3 DNA is TGTGCCAGCAGTTGGCTAGCGGGATTCTACGAGCAGTACTTC.

The chain has TRBV28 and TRBJ2-1, with 11 bases fitting TRBD2. The CDR3 spans 19 residues. CDR1 MDHEN and CDR2 SYDVKM come from the germline V gene. V shed 4 bases and J 3 bases; nucleotides not matched to a gene: 14. CDR3 amino acids: CASSSARGTSGNIYNEQFF. CDR3 bases: TGTGCCAGCAGTTCCGCTAGGGGGACTAGCGGAAACATCTACAATGAGCAGTTCTTC.

V usage is TRBV9 and J usage is TRBJ1-1; a possible D gene is TRBD1 (5 bases). V was cut by 0 bases and J by 3 bases, with 9 bases left in between. The CDR3 sequence is 14 residues long. The germline CDR1 and CDR2 sequences are SGDLS and YYNGEE. The CDR3 sequence: CASSVGAGYTEAFF. For the CDR3, the DNA is TGTGCCAGCAGCGTAGGGGCAGGGTACACTGAAGCTTTCTTT. The full variable domain, rest sourced from reference TRBV9 and TRBJ1-1, is DSGVTQTPKHLITATGQRVTLRCSPRSGDLSVYWYQQSLDQGLQFLIQYYNGEERAKGNILERFSAQQFPDLHSELNLSSLELGDSALYFCASSVGAGYTEAFFGQGTRLTVV.

This clone was detected only once. The V call is TRBV7-9, the J call TRBJ1-4, with TRBD1 matching over 7 bases. The V gene's germline CDR1 is SEHNR and CDR2 FQNEAQ (reference sequence). V dropped 0 bases and J dropped 8; count of bases not matched to a gene: 6. The CDR3 has 15 residues. CDR3 bases: TGTGCCAGCAGCTTAGCGGGACAGACCGCAGAAAAACTGTTTTTT. Translating it yields CASSLAGQTAEKLFF.

V gene TRBV19 combines with J gene TRBJ2-7; tentative D call: TRBD1 (6 bases). Deletions cut 3 bases from V and 3 bases from J, with 9 bases between. The CDR3 runs 13 residues. Germline V CDR1 and CDR2: LNHDA, SQIVND (reference sequence). The CDR3 region has the DNA TGTGCCAGTAGTATGGGACACCTCTACGAGCAGTACTTC. Translating gives CASSMGHLYEQYF.

In this sample, this clone turned up a few times. The chain uses TRBV28 and TRBJ1-5; the match to TRBD1 covers 7 bases. This CDR3 comprises 14 residues. J gave up 7 bases and V 5 bases, and 8 bases lay outside the gene matches. Germline CDR1 is MDHEN and CDR2 is SYDVKM. The CDR3 nucleotides are TGTGCCAGCAGTCTAGGACAGGTCCGACAGCCCCAGCATTTT. It is translated as CASSLGQVRQPQHF.

This clone was detected once. The chain has TRBV3-1 (or the pseudogene TRBV3-2) and TRBJ1-4, with 10 bases aligning to TRBD1. The junction had 6 bases not matched to a gene; V was cut back by 4 bases and J by 4 bases. Germline CDR1 is LGHDT and CDR2 is YNNKEL (reference sequence). CDR3 size: 16 residues. CDR3 sequence: CASSLRQGAGNEKLFF. CDR3 nucleotide sequence: TGTGCCAGCAGCCTGAGACAGGGGGCTGGTAATGAAAAACTGTTTTTT.

This chain uses TRBV5-1 with TRBJ2-1; 10 nucleotides match TRBD2. Looked up from germline, CDR1 is SGHRS and CDR2 is YFSETQ. CDR3 length: 14 amino acids. V shed 3 bases and J 8 bases; nucleotides not matched to a gene: 5. The CDR3, as DNA: TGCGCCAGCAGCTGGAGCGGGAGGGCCGATGAGCAGTTCTTC. This codes for CASSWSGRADEQFF.

This clone appeared many times. This rearrangement joins TRBV6-5 to TRBJ1-1; TRBD1 might be the D (5 bases). The germline V gene has CDR1 MNHEY and CDR2 SVGAGI. The length of the CDR3 is 14 residues. Between the trimmed V and J ends, which lost 2 bases and 6 bases, there was a span of 13 bases. CDR3 residues: CASSYTRQYSEAFF. The CDR3 nucleotides read TGTGCCAGCAGTTACACACGACAGTACTCTGAAGCTTTCTTT.

The chain uses TRBV29-1 and TRBJ2-7; TRBD1 agrees at 7 bases. This CDR3 spans 14 amino acids. Losses at the gene ends were 7 bases for V and 2 bases for J; bases not matched to a gene: 11. The germline V gene has CDR1 SQVTM and CDR2 ANQGSEA. The CDR3 spells CSALPQGKPYEQYF. Here the CDR3 DNA reads TGCAGCGCCCTCCCACAGGGGAAGCCCTACGAGCAGTACTTC.

This clone was seen only a few times. V usage is TRBV29-1 and J usage is TRBJ1-1, with 9 bases aligning to TRBD1. The V gene's germline CDR1 is SQVTM and CDR2 ANQGSEA. V was clipped by 4 bases and J by 4 bases; unmatched bases: 13. The CDR3 totals 16 residues. CDR3 amino acids: CSVVALTGGYGTEAFF. CDR3 sequence (DNA): TGCAGCGTTGTAGCTCTGACAGGGGGATACGGCACTGAAGCTTTCTTT.

The chain recombines TRBV4-3 with TRBJ2-3; possible D gene TRBD1, 5 bases. Trimming left V 4 bases short and J 5 bases short, with 16 bases between. CDR1 is LGHNA and CDR2 is YSLEER in the germline V gene. The CDR3 contains 15 residues. This CDR3 reads CASSLLASGLDTQYF. The CDR3 DNA is TGCGCCAGCAGCCTCCTCGCCTCAGGGTTAGATACGCAGTATTTT.

The chain has TRBV7-2 and TRBJ2-3; 10 bases are a match to TRBD2. Germline CDR1 is SGHTA and CDR2 is FQGNSA. After removal of 7 bases from V and 6 bases from J, the junction contained 13 bases not matched to a gene. The CDR3 covers 16 residues. The CDR3 sequence is CASTVTSGTFMDTQYF. For the CDR3, the DNA is TGTGCCAGCACCGTTACTAGCGGGACGTTCATGGATACGCAGTATTTT.

DNA for the CDR3: TGCGCCAGCAGCTTGGCAGGGACACGCGGAACCGGGGAGCTGTTTTTT. Amino acid sequence: CASSLAGTRGTGELFF. The rearrangement links TRBV5-1 to TRBJ2-2; D perhaps matches TRBD1 (6 bases). Germline CDR1 and CDR2: SGHRS and YFSETQ. The germline V and J ends were trimmed by 0 bases and 5 bases, with 14 bases remaining between them. The CDR3 runs 16 residues.

The chain uses TRBV7-9 and TRBJ2-1, with D perhaps TRBD2 (6 bases). This CDR3 has 13 amino acids. Germline loops: CDR1 SEHNR, CDR2 FQNEAQ (reference sequence). Trimming took off 3 bases at V and 4 bases at J, with 7 bases between the two ends. CDR3 protein: CASSLGLYNEQFF. In DNA form, the CDR3 reads TGTGCCAGCAGCTTGGGACTGTACAATGAGCAGTTCTTC.

The chain uses TRBV14 and TRBJ2-3; 8 bases align to TRBD1. The CDR3 totals 16 residues. V was pared by 4 bases and J by 2 bases, with 8 bases of the junction left unmatched. CDR1 is SGHDN and CDR2 is FVKESK in the germline V gene. The CDR3 region is CASSPGQGLLTDTQYF. The CDR3 region has the DNA TGTGCCAGCAGCCCTGGACAGGGACTCCTCACAGATACGCAGTATTTT.